A selection of T cell receptor beta chains follows, all from one sample in a study of blood T cell repertoires in COVID-19. Only in-frame clones appear in the TCRdb table, and some are missing; sequencing was by immunoSEQ multiplex PCR. The profile shows about 260,000 clones, 75% to 95% of them singletons. Material: PBMCs or T cells enriched from blood (not recorded which). These TCRs come from a man aged 40-49 years who had been exposed to COVID-19. Each CDR3 is given without its conserved first and last residue. A D gene is named only where the DNA matches it firmly. The size entry is marked missing in some rows and otherwise reads once, few, many or a size class.

D gene	clone size	V gene	J gene	CDR3 protein
TRBD1	NA	TRBV19	TRBJ1-1	ASSRRDRGNQNTEAF
NA	NA	TRBV3-1/TRBV3-2	TRBJ1-5	ASSQDHGQGGQPQH
TRBD1	NA	TRBV29-1	TRBJ2-5	SVRDRVNYETQY
TRBD1	NA	TRBV27	TRBJ1-1	ASSATRQGDTEAF
NA	NA	TRBV19	TRBJ2-1	ASSIVSNNEQF
TRBD1	NA	TRBV11-2	TRBJ1-2	ASSIGQAGGYT
TRBD2	NA	TRBV11-1	TRBJ2-5	ASSLGTSVETQY
NA	NA	TRBV19	TRBJ1-3	ASSAQGSGNTIY
TRBD2	NA	TRBV28	TRBJ2-7	ASRDGLARSYEQY
NA	NA	TRBV27	TRBJ2-1	ASSPRLPRSYNEQF
NA	NA	TRBV6-5	TRBJ1-2	ASSYEGFRGYT
TRBD2	once	TRBV2	TRBJ2-3	ASSTELATDTQY
NA	NA	TRBV11-2	TRBJ2-5	ASSQGGVARVRVETQY
TRBD2	NA	TRBV5-1	TRBJ2-3	ASSWTSGSADTQY
TRBD1	NA	TRBV7-9	TRBJ2-3	ASSIPRQDRIDTQY
NA	NA	TRBV5-1	TRBJ2-5	ASSFDSRAQY